This T cell receptor (beta chain) was identified during a study of human T cells and chemical hapten exposure. Study as a whole: Patch testing was performed with 0.01% DPC on the upper back, with reading at 6 days. Study results and limitations: DPC sensitization did not alter TCRs above 1 in 1000 frequency.

This CDR3 region has 14 residues. Germline CDR1 and CDR2: KGHDR and SFDVKD. TCRdb called the RACE reads again in MiXCR, with one record for every CDR3 protein. The table records under 200,000 distinct CDR3 sequences, 25% to 35% of them present only once. A note on this clonotype: What it binds is unknown. One end of the junction varies from germline; a read error may be responsible.

The time point: patch test 3, about 24 weeks after DPC sensitization. The treatment was: therapeutic diphenylcyclopropenone sensitization with weekly scalp DPC. At every patch-test visit, blood was drawn before the patch test was applied. The chain has TRBV24-1 and TRBJ2-3; tentative D call: TRBD2 (5 bases). The sequences come from whole blood, collected in connection with sensitization to the hapten diphenylcyclopropenone (DPC). The TCR sequence derives from a woman aged 18-29 years with alopecia areata. Some clones in this sample may be carry-over from other donors' samples. CDR3 sequence (DNA): TGTGTCACCAGTGATCGAGCGGCCACAGATACGCAGTATTTT. This translates into CVTSDRAATDTQYF.